This T cell receptor beta chain was profiled in a study of somatic mutations in cytotoxic T cells in rheumatoid arthritis (dated by TCRdb to 2016 to 2017). Context from the whole study: A FACSAria II or Sony SH800 was used to flow-sort some V beta antibody-stained T-cell populations at nearly 100% purity, and TCRB sequencing was also done on sorted V beta1+ cells. Whether expanded CD8+ T-cell clones in untreated, newly diagnosed rheumatoid arthritis carry somatic mutations was the study question, and clonality was characterized with TCRB deep sequencing. A total of 65 rheumatoid arthritis patients and 20 or so healthy controls underwent TCRB deep sequencing. Median age was essentially the same in the patient group and the control group.

The immunoSEQ assay was applied to genomic DNA for TCRB CDR3 sequencing. Under the source paper's analysis protocol: Nothing other than productive TCRB rearrangements was included in the analyses. Defining a clone by its unique TCRB CDR3 sequence, the study calculated clonality as a productive clonality index derived from Shannon entropy. To calculate repertoire overlap between two samples, the template counts of each clone were considered relative to each sample's total templates. V-gene usage from TCRB sequencing and V-gene usage measured by flow cytometry were correlated (Spearman r of under 0.7). The source is immuneACCESS, and TCRdb retained only in-frame sequences with V and J called. Part of the clones is not carried over; for the studies checked, unresolved V genes explain less than half of this, and the remainder is unexplained. V and J calls and clone size follow that table, whereas D and trimming were derived from the DNA. The table for this sample lists about 20,000 clones; about 86% of them were counted only once. Approximately 17% of the sample goes to the ten largest clones.

Broad study findings and their caveats: The largest CD8+ clone made up more than 20% of CD8+ cells in about an eighth of the 65 patients, and blood and synovial fluid shared several identical CD8+ TCRB sequences. CD8+ clonality increased with age in patients (Spearman r of about 0.5) but not in healthy controls. CD8+ T-cell clonality did not differ significantly between rheumatoid arthritis patients and age-matched healthy controls. The slight TRBV07 underrepresentation in patients was not adjusted for multiple comparisons. Viral specificity could not be ruled out by absence from virus-specific databases, and the antigen targets of the expanded CD8+ clones remained unknown.

To note about this clone: The antigen this receptor binds is unknown. At one boundary the junction diverges from the germline segment, which might be a read error.

Healthy controls were some 20 blood donors whose buffy coats were used, with a median age of approximately 60 years (range roughly 20-75) and approximately 50% female. Flow cytometry confirmed the purity of CD4+ and CD8+ cells that had been isolated by positive magnetic bead selection on an AutoMACS. Peripheral blood mononuclear cells were isolated by Ficoll-Paque PLUS density gradient separation. Using Nucleospin Tissue or Tissue XS kits, DNA was extracted from CD4-enriched, CD8-enriched or PBMC samples, with quantification by a Qubit 2.0 fluorometer. Measured from the cysteine to the phenylalanine, the CDR3 is 16 residues long. Only CDR3 DNA remains: 48 bases, in frame from the first base. Reading the germline V gene gives CDR1 SGHAT and CDR2 FQNNGV.

Source material: CD8+ T cells sorted from blood. This clonotype was sampled from a woman between 45 and 65 years old in good health. The V and J genes are TRBV11-2 and TRBJ2-3; 8 bases in between match TRBD1. The base sequence is TGTGCCAGCAGCCTAGACACAGGGGGGCTCACAGATACGCAGTATTTT. Its amino acids are CASSLDTGGLTDTQYF.